This T cell receptor (beta chain) was retrieved from a study of response to subunit inactivated influenza vaccine (dated by TCRdb to between 2018 and 2020). In terms of the full investigation: Deep quantitative T cell receptor repertoire profiling was used in the study to track responses to a trivalent subunit inactivated influenza vaccine.

Results the study describes overall, beyond this receptor: The authors proposed that each seasonal influenza vaccination may bring in only a limited number of new T cells.

From cysteine to phenylalanine, the CDR3 is 19 amino acids long. Of the read, only the CDR3 DNA is kept; its 57 bases are in frame from base 1. V gives up 3 bases and J gives up 2 bases, and the segment between their germline ends measures 25 bases. CDR1 is given as LGHDT and CDR2 as YNNKEL, both from the germline V gene (reference sequence). This clonotype came up a few times. It has no known antigen specificity. It has no much larger one-base neighbor in the sample; base qualities were not kept. Receptors were amplified or captured by RT-PCR. The sequencer was an Illumina HiSeq 2500. TCRdb handled the public reads itself, with Q25 trimming in fastp and clone calling in MiXCR, and kept productive beta chains. Rows matching on CDR3 protein sequence are summarized as one entry with the most common DNA and genes. A total of some 540,000 distinct CDR3 sequences appear in this sample, roughly 23% of them only once. 2.8% of the sample goes to the ten largest clones.

These data were also filed under a second study, of T cells expressing NK-cell markers. The second investigation adds: TCR beta cDNA libraries were prepared using 5'RACE template switching, which introduced a universal primer site and unique molecular identifiers. About 8 donors provided sorted CD3+CD56+NKG2C+, CD3+CD56+NKG2C- and CD3+CD56-NKG2C+ T-cell subsets, whose TCR beta-chain repertoires were profiled. Of the eight sequenced donors, seven were found to be HCMV-seropositive and one was found to be HCMV-seronegative. In several experiments an anti-gammadeltaTCR antibody was added to restrict sorting to alphabetaTCR-expressing T cells. In 5 to 7 donors, the dominant CD3+CD56+NKG2C+ clonotypes were found to rank among the top 10 CD8+ clonotypes and to make up about 1.0-7.5% of CD8+ T cells. Those dominant clonotypes were again the most abundant among CD3+CD56-NKG2C+ cells in several donors, at roughly 28.3-60.1%. It remained unclear whether the expanded NKG2C-expressing T cell clones were specific for HCMV antigens. The study sequenced eight donors, all healthy volunteers chosen at random: three men and five women. HCMV serostatus was determined by detecting HCMV-specific IgG in serum with a commercial ELISA kit. Ficoll density gradient centrifugation was used to isolate peripheral blood mononuclear cells from blood. CD4+ and CD8+ T cells were isolated from PBMC by magnetic immunoseparation with Miltenyi isolation kits. Priming for cDNA synthesis came from the TCR beta constant segment, and two successive PCR amplification steps followed. Libraries were sequenced as 2 x 150 bp reads on Illumina HiSeq 2000/2500, MiSeq or NextSeq. MIGEC was used to demultiplex reads and group the reads by UMI, and MiTCR was used to assemble and quantify clonotypes. To exclude erroneous sequences, any TCR cDNA sequence not supported by at least two reads was discarded. Downstream repertoire analysis used the tcR package, and clonotypes were matched across fractions by CDR3 nucleotide sequence plus V segment. VDJmatch was used to annotate antigen specificity against VDJdb, with one amino acid substitution allowed in CDR3.

Sequenced material: CD4+ T cells sorted from PBMCs, taken approximately 13 days after vaccination. In this chain, TRBV3-1 is recombined with TRBJ2-5, and perhaps TRBD1 as D gene, on 7 matching bases. This clonotype was obtained from a man aged 50 to 59 who received an inactivated influenza vaccine. Donor details come from another sample of the same person, matched by shared clones. At the DNA level, the sequence is TGTGCCAGCAGCCAGAACCCACGTTGGGGCAGGGGGGTTCAAGAGACCCAGTACTTC. The encoded protein is CASSQNPRWGRGVQETQYF.